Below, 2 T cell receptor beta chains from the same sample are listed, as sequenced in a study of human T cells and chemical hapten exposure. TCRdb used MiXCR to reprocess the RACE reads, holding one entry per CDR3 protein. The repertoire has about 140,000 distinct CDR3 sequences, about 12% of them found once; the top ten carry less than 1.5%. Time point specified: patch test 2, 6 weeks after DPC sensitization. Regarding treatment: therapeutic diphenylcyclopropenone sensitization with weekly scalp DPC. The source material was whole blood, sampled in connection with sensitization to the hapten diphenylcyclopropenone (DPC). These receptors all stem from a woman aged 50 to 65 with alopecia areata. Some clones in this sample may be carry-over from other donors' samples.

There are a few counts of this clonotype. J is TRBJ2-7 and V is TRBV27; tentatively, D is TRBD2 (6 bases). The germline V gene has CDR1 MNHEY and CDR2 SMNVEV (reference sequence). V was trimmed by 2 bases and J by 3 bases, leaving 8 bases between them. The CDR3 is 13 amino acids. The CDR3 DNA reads TGTGCCAGCAGTTTAGGGACTCACTACGAGCAGTACTTC. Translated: CASSLGTHYEQYF.

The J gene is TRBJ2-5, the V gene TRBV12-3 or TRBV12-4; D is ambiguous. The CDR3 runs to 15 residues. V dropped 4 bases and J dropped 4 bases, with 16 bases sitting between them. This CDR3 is CASSSLVVGRETQYF. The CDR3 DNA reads TGTGCCAGCAGTTCCCTTGTAGTCGGAAGAGAGACCCAGTACTTC.